These 13 T cell receptor beta chains share one sample of origin, sequenced in a study of blood T cell repertoires in COVID-19. The method was immunoSEQ multiplex PCR; TCRdb's version includes in-frame clones alone and lacks a portion of them. The sample contains some 120,000 clones, approximately 84% of which appear only once. Input material: peripheral blood. These receptors all stem from an older man with active or convalescent COVID-19.

The V and J genes are TRBV10-3 and TRBJ2-1; 8 nucleotides line up with TRBD2. The CDR3 is 15 residues long. Germline CDR1 ENHRY, CDR2 SYGVKD. V gave up 6 bases and J gave up 1 base; unmatched junction bases: 5. CDR3 loop: CAISPLAASYNEQFF. The CDR3 DNA follows: TGTGCCATCAGCCCACTAGCGGCTTCCTACAATGAGCAGTTCTTC.

This sequence joins TRBV16 and TRBJ2-7, with 8 positions matching TRBD1. Germline V gene data show CDR1 as KGHSY and CDR2 as FQNENV. The CDR3 loop spans 12 amino acids. With V trimmed by 6 bases and J by 4 bases, 2 bases remained unmatched. This CDR3 is CASSRQGYEQYF. The CDR3 DNA sequence: TGTGCCAGCAGTCGACAGGGGTACGAGCAGTACTTC.

The rearrangement links TRBV5-1 to TRBJ1-2, with 9 positions matching TRBD1. The CDR3 totals 15 residues. Germline V gene sequence: CDR1 SGHRS, CDR2 YFSETQ. With 0 bases clipped from V and 7 bases from J, the junction kept 7 bases outside the gene matches. Here the CDR3 reads CASSLEGQGGGGYTF. In DNA form, the CDR3 reads TGCGCCAGCAGCTTGGAGGGACAGGGAGGAGGTGGCTACACCTTC.

This chain links TRBV5-1 with TRBJ2-5; tentative D call: TRBD1 (5 bases). Germline V lookup: CDR1 SGHRS, CDR2 YFSETQ. Trimming stripped 3 bases from V and 4 bases from J, with 10 bases between. The CDR3 spans 13 residues. The CDR3 protein is CASSSGQVETQYF. CDR3 bases: TGCGCCAGCAGCTCTGGACAAGTAGAGACCCAGTACTTC.

V usage is TRBV9 and J usage is TRBJ1-2; 8 positions agree with TRBD1. This CDR3 is 14 amino acids long. The germline V gene has CDR1 SGDLS and CDR2 YYNGEE. The ends lost 4 bases at V and 5 bases at J; junction bases unmatched: 7. The CDR3 sequence is CASSSWTGTYGYTF. The CDR3 region has the DNA TGTGCCAGCAGCTCCTGGACAGGGACTTATGGCTACACCTTC.

The V and J genes are TRBV28 and TRBJ2-1; D is possibly TRBD1 (6 bases). This CDR3 is 15 amino acids long. Germline V gene data show CDR1 as MDHEN and CDR2 as SYDVKM. The ends were cut back, 2 bases at V and 6 bases at J, with 14 bases in the middle. Here the CDR3 reads CASSLTQGGRNEQFF. CDR3 coding DNA: TGTGCCAGCAGTTTAACACAGGGCGGACGCAATGAGCAGTTCTTC.

V gene TRBV6-2 or TRBV6-3 combines with J gene TRBJ2-7; D gene unclear. Trimming took 0 bases from V and 0 from J, leaving 12 bases between them. Germline values: CDR1 MNHEY, CDR2 SVGEGT. This CDR3 has 16 residues. The chain's CDR3 is CASSYSTQDLSYEQYF. The CDR3 DNA follows: TGTGCCAGCAGTTACTCGACGCAGGATCTCTCCTACGAGCAGTACTTC.

The chain links TRBV5-1 to TRBJ2-7; 7 bases match TRBD1. Per germline, CDR1 SGHRS and CDR2 YFSETQ. This CDR3 has 14 amino acids. With 4 bases clipped from V and 2 bases from J, the junction kept 6 bases outside the gene matches. CDR3 amino acids: CASSTGQVPYEQYF. The CDR3 DNA follows: TGCGCCAGCAGCACTGGACAGGTCCCCTACGAGCAGTACTTC.

CDR3 sequence (DNA): TGTGCCAGCAGCTTGAGACTAGCGGGAGCCCCCACCGGGGAGCTGTTTTTT. Translation gives CASSLRLAGAPTGELFF. V and J are TRBV11-2 and TRBJ2-2; TRBD2 matches 12 bases. Germline V gene sequence: CDR1 SGHAT, CDR2 FQNNGV. The CDR3 runs to 17 residues. With V trimmed by 3 bases and J by 4 bases, 6 bases remained unmatched.

This clone has a handful of counts. The rearrangement joins TRBV19 to TRBJ1-3, with D unresolved. The CDR3 totals 15 residues. V shed 7 bases and J shed 0 bases, with 13 bases lying between them. CDR1 is LNHDA and CDR2 is SQIVND in the germline V gene (reference sequence). The CDR3 here is CASKRQWYSGNTIYF. The CDR3 DNA follows: TGTGCCAGTAAGCGGCAGTGGTACTCTGGAAACACCATATATTTT.

This clone was observed a few times. The chain has TRBV2 and TRBJ1-6; 8 bases are a match to TRBD1. The CDR3 is made up of 13 amino acids. The V segment lost 7 bases and the J segment 9 bases; nucleotides outside the gene matches: 5. The V gene's germline CDR1 is SNHLY and CDR2 FYNNEI. CDR3 region: CASNGQGSSPLHF. In DNA form, the CDR3 reads TGTGCCAGCAACGGACAGGGCAGTTCACCCCTCCACTTT.

The sample holds one count of this clone. The chain joins TRBV2 to TRBJ2-3, with unresolved D. In germline, CDR1 is SNHLY, CDR2 FYNNEI. The CDR3 contains 13 residues. The V and J ends lost 5 bases and 4 bases respectively, with 10 bases between them. CDR3 in DNA: TGTGCCAGCAGTATTGAGCTCGCAGATACGCAGTATTTT. Amino acids: CASSIELADTQYF.

V and J are TRBV18 and TRBJ1-1; D is undetermined. Germline V gene data show CDR1 as KGHSH and CDR2 as LQKENI. The CDR3 sequence is 15 residues long. With 1 base removed from V and 3 bases from J, the gap between germline ends came to 12 bases. This chain's CDR3 is CASSPRQQQDTEAFF. The CDR3 DNA is TGTGCCAGCTCACCACGGCAACAGCAGGACACTGAAGCTTTCTTT.